Sequencing of this T cell receptor (beta chain) was carried out in a study of T cells in Graves' hyperthyroidism and ophthalmopathy. Background on the study: Staff took peripheral blood when the initial diagnosis was made, before any treatment began.

Germline CDR1 and CDR2: SQVTM and ANQGSEA. V trimming: 1 base; J trimming: 7 bases; junction bases outside the gene matches: 8. The CDR3 length is 15 residues. General study results and limits: In validation, the model predicted ophthalmopathy. These predictions came a median about 6.5 months before onset. Blood also contained most expanded thyroid clonotypes above 0.001. Stable hyperthyroidism was told apart from ophthalmopathy by a model built on 13 V-J features.

This clonotype was seen repeatedly, ten times or more. Its antigen remains unidentified. TCR beta CDR3 regions were amplified from RNA transcripts. TCR CDR3 underwent first-round RT-PCR with the HTBI primer set. Each CDR3 protein gets one entry after TCRdb re-called the multiplex PCR reads with MiXCR. The sample holds about 640,000 distinct CDR3 sequences, around 20% seen once. The receptor comes from a man aged 25 to 40 with Graves' ophthalmopathy. The V call is TRBV29-1, the J call TRBJ2-1, with 9 bases identical to TRBD1. Sequencing was carried out using blood. The CDR3 region is CSVEVRGQGWNEQFF. The DNA for the CDR3 is TGCAGCGTTGAAGTAAGGGGACAGGGCTGGAATGAGCAGTTCTTC.